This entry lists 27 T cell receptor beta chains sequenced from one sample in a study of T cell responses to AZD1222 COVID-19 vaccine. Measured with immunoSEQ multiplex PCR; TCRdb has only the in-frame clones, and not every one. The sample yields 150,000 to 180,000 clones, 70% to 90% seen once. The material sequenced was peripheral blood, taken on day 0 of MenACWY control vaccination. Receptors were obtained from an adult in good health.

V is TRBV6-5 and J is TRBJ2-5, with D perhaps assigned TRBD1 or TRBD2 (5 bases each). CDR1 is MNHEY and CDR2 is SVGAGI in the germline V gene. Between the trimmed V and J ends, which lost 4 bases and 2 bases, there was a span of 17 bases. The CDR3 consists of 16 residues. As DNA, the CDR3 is TGTGCCAGCAGTTTTTTACCGGGGCACAATCAAGAGACCCAGTACTTC. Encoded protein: CASSFLPGHNQETQYF.

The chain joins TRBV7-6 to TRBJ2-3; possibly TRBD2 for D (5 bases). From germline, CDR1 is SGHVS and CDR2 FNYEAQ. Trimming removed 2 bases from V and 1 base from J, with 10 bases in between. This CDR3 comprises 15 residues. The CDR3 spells CASSLRQEGTDTQYF. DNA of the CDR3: TGTGCCAGCAGCTTAAGGCAGGAGGGCACAGATACGCAGTATTTT.

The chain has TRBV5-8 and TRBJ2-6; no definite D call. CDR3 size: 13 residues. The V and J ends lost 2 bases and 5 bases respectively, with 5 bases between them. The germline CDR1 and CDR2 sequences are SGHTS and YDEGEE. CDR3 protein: CASSLGRANVLTF. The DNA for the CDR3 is TGTGCCAGCAGCTTAGGGCGGGCCAACGTCCTGACTTTC.

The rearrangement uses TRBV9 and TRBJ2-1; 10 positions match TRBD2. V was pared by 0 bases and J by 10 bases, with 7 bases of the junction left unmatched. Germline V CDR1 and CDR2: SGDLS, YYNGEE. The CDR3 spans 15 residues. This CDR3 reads CASSVESGRAGEQFF. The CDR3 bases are TGTGCCAGCAGCGTAGAAAGCGGGAGGGCTGGGGAGCAGTTCTTC.

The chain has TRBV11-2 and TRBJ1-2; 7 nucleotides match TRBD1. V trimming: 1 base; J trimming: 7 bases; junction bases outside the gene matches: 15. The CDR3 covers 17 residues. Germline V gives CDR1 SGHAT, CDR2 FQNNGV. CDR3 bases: TGTGCCAGCAGCTTAGTTAGTACGCAAAGAAGGGGGCCTGGCTACACCTTC. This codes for CASSLVSTQRRGPGYTF.

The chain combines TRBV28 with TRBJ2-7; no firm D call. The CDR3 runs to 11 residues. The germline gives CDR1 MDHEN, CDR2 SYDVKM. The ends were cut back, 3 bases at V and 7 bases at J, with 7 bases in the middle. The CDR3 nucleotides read TGTGCCAGCAGTTTCCTAGAGGAGCAGTACTTC. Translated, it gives CASSFLEEQYF.

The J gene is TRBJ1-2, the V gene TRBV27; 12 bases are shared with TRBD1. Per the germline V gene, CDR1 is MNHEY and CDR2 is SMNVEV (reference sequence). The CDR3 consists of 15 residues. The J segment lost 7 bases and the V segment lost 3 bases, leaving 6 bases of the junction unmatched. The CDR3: CASSFSGTGGSGYTF. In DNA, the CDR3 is TGTGCCAGCAGTTTTTCCGGGACAGGGGGCAGTGGCTACACCTTC.

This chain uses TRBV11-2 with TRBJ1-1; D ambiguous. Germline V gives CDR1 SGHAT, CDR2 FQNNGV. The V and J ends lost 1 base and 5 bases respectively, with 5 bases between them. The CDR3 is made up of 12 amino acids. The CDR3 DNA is TGTGCCAGCAGCTTAGTAGGGACTGAAGCTTTCTTT. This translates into CASSLVGTEAFF.

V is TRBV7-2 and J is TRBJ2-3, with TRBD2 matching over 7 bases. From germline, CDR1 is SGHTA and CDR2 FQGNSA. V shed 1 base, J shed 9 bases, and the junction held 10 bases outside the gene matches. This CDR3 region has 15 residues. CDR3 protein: CASSLEGGGLGTQYF. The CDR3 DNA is TGTGCCAGCAGCTTAGAGGGCGGGGGTCTAGGGACGCAGTATTTT.

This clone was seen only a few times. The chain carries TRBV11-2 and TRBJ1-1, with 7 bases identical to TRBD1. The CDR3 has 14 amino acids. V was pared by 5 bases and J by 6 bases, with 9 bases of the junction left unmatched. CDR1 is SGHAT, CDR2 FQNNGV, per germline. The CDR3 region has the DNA TGTGCCAGCAGCCACGCGGATACAGGGGCTGAAGCTTTCTTT. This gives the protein CASSHADTGAEAFF.

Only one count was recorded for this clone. The CDR3 nucleotides are TGCGCCAGCAGCCCGGGCCGCCGGGACAGGGGTACGGCCGGGGAGCTGTTTTTT. Translating gives CASSPGRRDRGTAGELFF. J is TRBJ2-2 and V is TRBV5-1; 10 nucleotides agree with TRBD1. Germline assignment: CDR1 SGHRS and CDR2 YFSETQ. The CDR3 extends over 18 amino acids. V dropped 4 bases and J dropped 6; count of bases not matched to a gene: 15.

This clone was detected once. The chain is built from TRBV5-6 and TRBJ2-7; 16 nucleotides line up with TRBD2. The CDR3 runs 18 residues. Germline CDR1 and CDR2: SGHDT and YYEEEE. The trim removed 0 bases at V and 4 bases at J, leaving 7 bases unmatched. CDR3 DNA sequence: TGTGCCAGCAGCTTGGGGGGACTAGCGGGAGGGTTCCCTTACGAGCAGTACTTC. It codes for CASSLGGLAGGFPYEQYF.

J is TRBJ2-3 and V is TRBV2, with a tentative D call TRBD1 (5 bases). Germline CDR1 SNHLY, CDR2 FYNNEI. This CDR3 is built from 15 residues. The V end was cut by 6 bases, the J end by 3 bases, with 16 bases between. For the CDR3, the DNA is TGTGCCAGCAGCCCCGCAAACCACAGGACAGATACGCAGTATTTT. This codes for CASSPANHRTDTQYF.

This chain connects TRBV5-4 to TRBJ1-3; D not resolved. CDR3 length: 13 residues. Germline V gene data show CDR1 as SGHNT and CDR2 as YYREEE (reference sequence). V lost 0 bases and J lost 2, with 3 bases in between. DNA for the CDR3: TGTGCCAGCAGCTTGGACGCTGGAAACACCATATATTTT. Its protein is CASSLDAGNTIYF.

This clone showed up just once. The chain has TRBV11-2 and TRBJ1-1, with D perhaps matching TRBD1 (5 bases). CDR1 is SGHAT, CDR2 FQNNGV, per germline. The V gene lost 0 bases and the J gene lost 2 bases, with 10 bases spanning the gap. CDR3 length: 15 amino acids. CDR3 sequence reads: CASSLEGTANTEAFF. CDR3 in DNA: TGTGCCAGCAGCTTAGAAGGGACGGCTAACACTGAAGCTTTCTTT. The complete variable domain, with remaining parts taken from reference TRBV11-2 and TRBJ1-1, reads EAGVAQSPRYKIIEKRQSVAFWCNPISGHATLYWYQQILGQGPKLLIQFQNNGVVDDSQLPKDRFSAERLKGVDSTLKIQPAKLEDSAVYLCASSLEGTANTEAFFGQGTRLTVV.

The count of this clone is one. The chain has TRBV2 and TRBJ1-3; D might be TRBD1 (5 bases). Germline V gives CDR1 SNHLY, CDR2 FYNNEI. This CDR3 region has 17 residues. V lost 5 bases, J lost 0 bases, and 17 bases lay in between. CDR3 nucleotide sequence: TGTGCCAGCAGTTGGGGGGATGGACGGAGCTCTGGAAACACCATATATTTT. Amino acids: CASSWGDGRSSGNTIYF. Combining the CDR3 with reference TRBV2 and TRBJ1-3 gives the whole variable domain EPEVTQTPSHQVTQMGQEVILRCVPISNHLYFYWYRQILGQKVEFLVSFYNNEISEKSEIFDDQFSVERPDGSNFTLKIRSTKLEDSAMYFCASSWGDGRSSGNTIYFGEGSWLTVV.

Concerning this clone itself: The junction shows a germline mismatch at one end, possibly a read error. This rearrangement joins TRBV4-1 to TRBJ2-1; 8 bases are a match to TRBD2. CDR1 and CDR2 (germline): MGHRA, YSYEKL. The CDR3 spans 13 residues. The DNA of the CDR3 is TGCGCCAGCAGCCAAGATCAACGGGGGGGTTGGCTCTTC. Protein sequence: CASSQDQRGGWLF.

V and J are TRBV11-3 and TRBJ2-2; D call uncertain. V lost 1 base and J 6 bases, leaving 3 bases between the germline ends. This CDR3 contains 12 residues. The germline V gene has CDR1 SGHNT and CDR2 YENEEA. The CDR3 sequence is CASSLGPGELFF. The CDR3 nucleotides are TGTGCCAGCAGCTTAGGCCCCGGGGAGCTGTTTTTT.

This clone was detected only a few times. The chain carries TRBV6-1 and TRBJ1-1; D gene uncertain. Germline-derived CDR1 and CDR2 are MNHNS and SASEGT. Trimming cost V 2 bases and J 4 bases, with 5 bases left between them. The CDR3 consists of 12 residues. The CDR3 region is CASSEQATEAFF. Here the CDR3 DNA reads TGTGCCAGCAGTGAACAGGCCACTGAAGCTTTCTTT.

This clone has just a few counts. The CDR3: CASSPGTMGDTQYF. As DNA, the CDR3 is TGCGCCAGCAGCCCCGGGACAATGGGAGATACGCAGTATTTT. This rearrangement joins TRBV5-1 to TRBJ2-3, with a possible D match to TRBD1 (6 bases). The CDR3 sequence is 14 residues long. Trimming removed 4 bases from V and 5 bases from J, with 14 bases in between. Germline loops: CDR1 SGHRS, CDR2 YFSETQ.

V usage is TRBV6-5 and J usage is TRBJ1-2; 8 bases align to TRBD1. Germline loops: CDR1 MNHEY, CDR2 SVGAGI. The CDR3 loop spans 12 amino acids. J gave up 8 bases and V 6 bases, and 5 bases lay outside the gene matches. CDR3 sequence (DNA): TGTGCCAGCAGCAGGGGGCGCGGGGGCTACACCTTC. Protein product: CASSRGRGGYTF.

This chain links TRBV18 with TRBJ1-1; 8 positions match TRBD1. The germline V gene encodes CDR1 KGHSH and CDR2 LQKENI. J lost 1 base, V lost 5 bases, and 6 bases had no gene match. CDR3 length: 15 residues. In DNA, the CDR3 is TGTGCCAGCTCAACACGGACAGGGACGAACACTGAAGCTTTCTTT. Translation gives CASSTRTGTNTEAFF.

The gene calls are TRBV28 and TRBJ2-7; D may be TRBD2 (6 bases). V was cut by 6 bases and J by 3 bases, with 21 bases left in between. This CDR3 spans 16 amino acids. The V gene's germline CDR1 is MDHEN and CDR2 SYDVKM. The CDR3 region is CASSSAEAGTYYEQYV. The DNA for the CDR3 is TGTGCCAGCAGCTCTGCGGAGGCAGGGACTTACTACGAGCAGTACGTC.

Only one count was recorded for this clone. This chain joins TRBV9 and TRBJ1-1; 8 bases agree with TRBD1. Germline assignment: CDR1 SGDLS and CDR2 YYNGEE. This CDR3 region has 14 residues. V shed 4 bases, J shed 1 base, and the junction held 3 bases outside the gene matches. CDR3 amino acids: CASSSGTGNTEAFF. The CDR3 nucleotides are TGTGCCAGCAGCTCCGGGACAGGGAACACTGAAGCTTTCTTT. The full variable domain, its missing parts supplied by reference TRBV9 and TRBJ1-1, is DSGVTQTPKHLITATGQRVTLRCSPRSGDLSVYWYQQSLDQGLQFLIQYYNGEERAKGNILERFSAQQFPDLHSELNLSSLELGDSALYFCASSSGTGNTEAFFGQGTRLTVV.

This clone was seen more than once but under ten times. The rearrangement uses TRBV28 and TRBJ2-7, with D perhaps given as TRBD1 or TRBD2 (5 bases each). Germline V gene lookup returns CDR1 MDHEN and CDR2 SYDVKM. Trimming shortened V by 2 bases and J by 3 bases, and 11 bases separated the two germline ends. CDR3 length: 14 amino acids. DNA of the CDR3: TGTGCCAGCAGTTTACCGGGACGGAACTACGAGCAGTACTTC. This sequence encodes CASSLPGRNYEQYF.

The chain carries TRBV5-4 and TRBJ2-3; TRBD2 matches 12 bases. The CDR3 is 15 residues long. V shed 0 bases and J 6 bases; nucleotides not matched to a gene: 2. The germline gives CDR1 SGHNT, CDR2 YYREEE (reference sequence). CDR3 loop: CASSLGLAGADTQYF. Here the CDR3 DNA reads TGTGCCAGCAGCTTGGGACTAGCGGGGGCGGATACGCAGTATTTT. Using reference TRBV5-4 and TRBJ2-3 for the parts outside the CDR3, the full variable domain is ETGVTQSPTHLIKTRGQQVTLRCSSQSGHNTVSWYQQALGQGPQFIFQYYREEENGRGNFPPRFSGLQFPNYSSELNVNALELDDSALYLCASSLGLAGADTQYFGPGTRLTVL.

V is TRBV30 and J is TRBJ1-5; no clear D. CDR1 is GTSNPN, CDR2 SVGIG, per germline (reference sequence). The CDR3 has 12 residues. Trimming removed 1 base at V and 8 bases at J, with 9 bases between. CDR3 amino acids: CAWSGGMKPQHF. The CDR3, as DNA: TGTGCCTGGAGTGGCGGGATGAAGCCCCAGCATTTT.